A selection of T cell receptor beta chains follows, all from one sample in a study of T cell responses to AZD1222 COVID-19 vaccine. The protocol was immunoSEQ multiplex PCR, while the TCRdb copy is restricted to in-frame clones and leaves out a portion. The sample holds roughly 100,000 clones, roughly 91% seen once. The input for sequencing was peripheral blood, taken on day 0 of AZD1222 vaccination. All receptors come from an adult in good health. The CDR3 runs from the conserved cysteine through the conserved F or W. A D gene is named only where the DNA matches it firmly. Clone size is not always given. Where it is, it says once, few, many or a class for expanded clones.

-	TRBV28	TRBJ1-1	-	CASKPGGVDTEAFF	TGTGCCAGCAAACCAGGAGGGGTAGACACTGAAGCTTTCTTT
-	TRBV4-3	TRBJ2-6	-	CASSQDYRSSGANVLTF	TGCGCCAGCAGCCAAGACTACAGGTCCTCTGGGGCCAACGTCCTGACTTTC
TRBD2	TRBV11-2	TRBJ2-5	-	CASSLRTSGRRREETQYF	TGTGCCAGCAGCTTACGGACTAGCGGGAGGCGACGGGAGGAGACCCAGTACTTC
TRBD2	TRBV7-3	TRBJ2-3	once	CASSEAVGLAGGPSRDTQYF	TGTGCCAGCAGCGAGGCCGTGGGACTAGCGGGAGGGCCTTCCAGAGATACGCAGTATTTT
TRBD2	TRBV3-1/TRBV3-2	TRBJ2-4	-	CASSQRAGSKNIQYF	TGTGCCAGCAGCCAGAGAGCGGGGTCCAAAAACATTCAGTACTTC
-	TRBV30	TRBJ1-5	-	CAWSVRSNQPQHF	TGTGCCTGGAGTGTACGAAGCAATCAGCCCCAGCATTTT
-	TRBV5-5	TRBJ2-2	-	CASSLRDSGTGELFF	TGTGCCAGCAGCCTTCGGGACAGCGGGACCGGGGAGCTGTTTTTT
-	TRBV28	TRBJ2-7	-	CASSLPGSGAFYEQYF	TGTGCCAGCAGTCTCCCGGGTAGCGGTGCCTTCTACGAGCAGTACTTC
-	TRBV2	TRBJ2-7	-	CASSEQGGQYF	TGTGCCAGCAGTGAACAGGGGGGCCAGTACTTC
-	TRBV6-5	TRBJ1-5	-	CASTLRRGQPQHF	TGTGCCAGCACTTTGCGGAGGGGCCAGCCCCAGCATTTT
TRBD1	TRBV28	TRBJ2-7	-	CASSPPGQSRGEQYF	TGTGCCAGCAGTCCGCCGGGACAGAGCAGAGGGGAGCAGTACTTC
-	TRBV6-5	TRBJ2-1	-	CASSRTDSSYNEQFF	TGTGCCAGCAGTCGGACCGATAGCTCCTACAATGAGCAGTTCTTC
-	TRBV7-3	TRBJ2-1	-	CASSLTSVTLTRANEQFF	TGTGCCAGCAGCTTAACGTCCGTGACTCTAACAAGGGCCAATGAGCAGTTCTTC
-	TRBV7-8	TRBJ2-7	-	CASSLVWGGTDSHYEQYF	TGTGCCAGCAGCTTAGTTTGGGGCGGGACAGACTCCCACTACGAGCAGTACTTC
-	TRBV18	TRBJ1-3	-	CASSPRSGNKGDTIYF	TGTGCCAGCTCACCAAGGTCCGGGAACAAAGGAGACACCATATATTTT